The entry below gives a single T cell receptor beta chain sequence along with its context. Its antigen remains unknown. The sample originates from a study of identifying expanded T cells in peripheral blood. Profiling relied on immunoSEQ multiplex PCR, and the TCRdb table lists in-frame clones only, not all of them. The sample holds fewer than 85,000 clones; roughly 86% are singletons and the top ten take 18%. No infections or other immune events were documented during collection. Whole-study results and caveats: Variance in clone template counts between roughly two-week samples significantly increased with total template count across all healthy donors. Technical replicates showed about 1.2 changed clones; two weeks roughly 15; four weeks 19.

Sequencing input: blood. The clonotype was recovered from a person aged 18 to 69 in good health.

In DNA form, the CDR3 reads TGTGCCTTGACAGGGGACTATGGCTACACCTTC. It specifies CALTGDYGYTF. The chain links TRBV30 to TRBJ1-2; 8 nucleotides agree with TRBD1. The CDR3 spans 11 residues. J was trimmed by 3 bases and V by 7 bases; bases with no gene match: 1. Germline CDR1 and CDR2: GTSNPN and SVGIG (reference sequence).